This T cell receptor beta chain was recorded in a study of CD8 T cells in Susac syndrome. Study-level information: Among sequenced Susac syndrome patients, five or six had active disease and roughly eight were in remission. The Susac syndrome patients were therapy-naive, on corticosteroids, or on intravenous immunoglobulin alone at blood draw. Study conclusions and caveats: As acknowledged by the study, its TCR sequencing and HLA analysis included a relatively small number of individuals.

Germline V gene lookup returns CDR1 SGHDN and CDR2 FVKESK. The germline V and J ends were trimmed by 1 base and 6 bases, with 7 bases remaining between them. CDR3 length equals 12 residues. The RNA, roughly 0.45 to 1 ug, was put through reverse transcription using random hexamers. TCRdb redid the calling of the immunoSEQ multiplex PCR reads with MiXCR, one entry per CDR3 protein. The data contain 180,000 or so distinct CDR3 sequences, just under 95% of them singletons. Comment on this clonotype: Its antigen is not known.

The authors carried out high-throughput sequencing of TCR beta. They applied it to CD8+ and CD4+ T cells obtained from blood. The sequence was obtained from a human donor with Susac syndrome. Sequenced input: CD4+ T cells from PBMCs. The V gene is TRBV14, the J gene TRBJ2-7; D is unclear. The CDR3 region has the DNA TGTGCCAGCAGCCAAGGGGTACGCGAGCAGTACTTC. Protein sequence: CASSQGVREQYF.